This TCR beta chain was sequenced for a study of blood T cells in healthy people across ages. Study-wide results and caveats: A roughly linear age-dependent decrease characterized TCR beta diversity per million T cells.

Primers used in a second PCR of roughly 6 to 11 cycles were a sample-barcoded 5' primer and a J-beta primer mix. Every sample produced at least 2.5 million CDR3-containing paired-end reads. Each CDR3 protein gets one entry after TCRdb re-called the 5' RACE reads with MiXCR. Found here are 1.5 million to 2 million distinct CDR3 sequences, 28% of them singletons; the top ten hold 7.7%. Worth noting for this clonotype: No antigen is known for it. The junction departs from the called germline gene at one end, perhaps through a read error.

The CDR3 runs 14 residues. CDR1 and CDR2 from the germline V gene are MNHEY and SVGAGI. The chain carries TRBV6-5 and TRBJ2-3; 8 nucleotides align to TRBD2. The specimen sequenced was blood. This TCR was sampled from a woman in her twenties or thirties in good health. This chain's CDR3 is CASSYRTSTDTRYF. In nucleotides, the CDR3 is TGTGCCAGCAGTTACCGGACTAGCACAGATACGCGGTATTTT.